This T cell receptor beta chain was retrieved from a study of blood T cell repertoires in COVID-19. Across about two dozen US areas, participants ranged in age from 18 to 89 years. Clinical history reported by participants formed the basis on which cohorts were assigned. Data came from immunoSEQ multiplex PCR; TCRdb stores just in-frame clones and leaves some out. The sample lists 400,000 or so clones; around 91% were seen once. Germline V lookup: CDR1 SGHRS, CDR2 YFSETQ. The CDR3 covers 15 residues. With 3 bases removed from V and 9 bases from J, the gap between germline ends came to 16 bases. The receptor was derived from a man between 18 and 35 years old who had recovered from COVID-19. Sequencing was carried out using PBMCs or T cells enriched from blood (not recorded which). The rearrangement uses TRBV5-1 and TRBJ1-6, with D perhaps matching TRBD1 (5 bases). The CDR3: CASSSQGAGGSPLHF. The CDR3 bases are TGCGCCAGCAGCTCGCAAGGGGCCGGGGGTTCACCCCTCCACTTT.